The rows below give T cell receptor beta chains drawn from one sample of a study of shared clonotypes between healthy human individuals. Clones were read by immunoSEQ multiplex PCR, and TCRdb kept only the in-frame ones, dropping some. The data hold about 1.1 million clones, with 70% to 85% observed a single time. The sample consisted of memory CD4+ T cells from PBMCs. The origin of the receptors is a man aged 18 to 29 in good health. Some clones in this sample may be carry-over from other donors' samples. CDR3s include the opening cysteine and the closing phenylalanine or tryptophan. A D gene is named only where the DNA matches it firmly. Clone size, where shown, is once, few, many, or a class for clones that have expanded.

j_gene	d_gene	abundance	v_gene	CDR3aa	CDR3nt
TRBJ1-2	-	-	TRBV6-5	CASSYSAGAGYGYTF	TGTGCCAGCAGTTACTCGGCAGGGGCTGGCTATGGCTACACCTTC
TRBJ2-3	-	once	TRBV28	CASSLGLTRLTDTQYF	TGTGCCAGCAGTTTAGGGTTGACTAGACTCACAGATACGCAGTATTTT
TRBJ1-2	TRBD1	-	TRBV2	CASSQGQGGWGYTF	TGTGCCAGCAGCCAGGGACAGGGAGGTTGGGGCTACACCTTC
TRBJ2-5	-	once	TRBV7-8	CATSRGGQETQYF	TGTGCCACTTCGCGAGGGGGGCAAGAGACCCAGTACTTC
TRBJ2-1	-	-	TRBV7-2	CASSLDPRGEQFF	TGTGCCAGCAGCTTAGACCCCAGGGGCGAGCAGTTCTTC
TRBJ2-5	TRBD2	few	TRBV27	CASSLGLAGGQETQYF	TGTGCCAGCAGTCTCGGACTAGCGGGAGGGCAAGAGACCCAGTACTTC
TRBJ1-1	TRBD1	-	TRBV28	CATGPYRGMNTEAFF	TGTGCCACCGGGCCCTACAGGGGAATGAACACTGAAGCTTTCTTT
TRBJ2-1	-	once	TRBV5-1	CASSLGDGYNEQFF	TGCGCCAGCAGCTTGGGGGACGGCTACAATGAGCAGTTCTTC
TRBJ1-2	-	-	TRBV20-1	CSAGQEYGYTF	TGCAGTGCGGGACAAGAGTATGGCTACACCTTC
TRBJ1-5	-	few	TRBV27	CASSGQNNQPQHF	TGTGCCAGCAGTGGACAGAACAATCAGCCCCAGCATTTT
TRBJ2-7	TRBD2	few	TRBV11-2	CASSLDIAGGYEQYF	TGTGCCAGCAGCTTAGATATTGCGGGAGGCTACGAGCAGTACTTC
TRBJ2-3	-	-	TRBV5-1	CASSLEGQGDTQYF	TGCGCCAGCAGCTTGGAGGGCCAAGGAGATACGCAGTATTTT
TRBJ2-6	TRBD1	-	TRBV6-5	CASSEQGTGANVLTF	TGTGCCAGCAGCGAACAGGGGACTGGGGCCAACGTCCTGACTTTC
TRBJ1-1	-	-	TRBV7-3	CASSIARGTEAFF	TGTGCCAGCAGCATAGCGAGAGGCACTGAAGCTTTCTTT
TRBJ2-7	-	once	TRBV28	CASSSGPYEQYF	TGTGCCAGCAGTTCAGGGCCCTACGAGCAGTACTTC
TRBJ2-2	TRBD2	-	TRBV6-6	CASGLTGGTGELFF	TGTGCCAGCGGACTCACGGGGGGCACCGGGGAGCTGTTTTTT
TRBJ2-3	TRBD2	-	TRBV28	CASSLGVAGGADTQYF	TGTGCCAGCAGTTTAGGCGTAGCGGGAGGTGCAGATACGCAGTATTTT
TRBJ1-2	TRBD1	many	TRBV28	CASSLGGGGTGFYGYTF	TGTGCCAGCAGTTTAGGAGGGGGAGGGACAGGCTTCTATGGCTACACCTTC
TRBJ1-1	-	-	TRBV10-1	CASSETGLMNTEAFF	TGCGCCAGCAGTGAGACAGGCCTCATGAACACTGAAGCTTTCTTT
TRBJ1-5	-	-	TRBV18	CASSPKGREQPQHF	TGTGCCAGCTCACCAAAGGGGCGAGAACAGCCCCAGCATTTT
TRBJ1-1	-	-	TRBV28	CAKRVMNTEAFF	TGTGCAAAGAGGGTTATGAACACTGAAGCTTTCTTT
TRBJ2-4	TRBD1	-	TRBV19	CASKRGTGPNIQYF	TGTGCCAGTAAAAGGGGGACAGGACCAAACATTCAGTACTTC
TRBJ2-1	TRBD1	-	TRBV7-8	CASSPRDRNYNEQFF	TGTGCCAGCAGCCCAAGGGACAGAAACTACAATGAGCAGTTCTTC
TRBJ2-2	-	-	TRBV10-3	CAISESTGVTGELFF	TGTGCCATCAGTGAGTCGACAGGCGTCACCGGGGAGCTGTTTTTT
TRBJ2-7	-	-	TRBV10-2	CASSGYEEQYF	TGCGCCAGCAGCGGGTATGAGGAGCAGTACTTC
TRBJ1-1	-	few	TRBV6-6	CASSPGREAFF	TGTGCCAGCTCCCCCGGACGGGAAGCTTTCTTT
TRBJ2-5	TRBD1	-	TRBV18	CASSLGTAFQQETQYF	TGTGCCAGCTCCCTTGGGACAGCCTTCCAACAAGAGACCCAGTACTTC
TRBJ2-1	-	-	TRBV11-2	CASRKHRDAASSYNEQFF	TGTGCCAGCAGGAAACACCGGGACGCCGCGAGCTCCTACAATGAGCAGTTCTTC
TRBJ1-2	-	-	TRBV28	CASSSPGQGRGDYGYTF	TGTGCCAGCAGTTCCCCGGGGCAGGGGAGAGGAGACTATGGCTACACCTTC
TRBJ2-1	-	-	TRBV7-6	CASSLGGSGTFENNEQFF	TGTGCCAGCAGCTTAGGGGGAAGTGGTACATTCGAGAACAATGAGCAGTTCTTC
TRBJ2-5	-	-	TRBV7-2	CASSLVVDNQETQYF	TGTGCCAGCAGCTTAGTAGTCGACAACCAAGAGACCCAGTACTTC
TRBJ1-2	-	-	TRBV7-2	CASSLAGSGGYTF	TGTGCCAGCAGCTTAGCGGGTTCCGGGGGCTACACCTTC
TRBJ2-7	TRBD1	-	TRBV18	CASSHDPGTGQYF	TGTGCCAGCTCACATGACCCCGGGACAGGGCAGTACTTC
TRBJ2-5	TRBD1	-	TRBV7-2	CASSLAPGTEYQETQYF	TGTGCCAGCAGCTTAGCCCCCGGGACAGAGTACCAAGAGACCCAGTACTTC
TRBJ2-4	-	-	TRBV7-9	CASSPQGPIQYF	TGTGCCAGCAGCCCTCAGGGACCCATTCAGTACTTC